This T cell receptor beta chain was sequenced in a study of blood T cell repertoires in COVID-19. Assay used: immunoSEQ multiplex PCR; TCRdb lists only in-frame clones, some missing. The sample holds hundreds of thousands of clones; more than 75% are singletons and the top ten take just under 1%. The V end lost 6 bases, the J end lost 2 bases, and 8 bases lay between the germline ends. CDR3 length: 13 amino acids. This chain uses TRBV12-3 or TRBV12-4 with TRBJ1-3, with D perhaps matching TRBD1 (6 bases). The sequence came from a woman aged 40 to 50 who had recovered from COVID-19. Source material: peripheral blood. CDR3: CASSNRAGNTIYF. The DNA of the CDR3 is TGTGCCAGCAGCAACAGGGCTGGAAACACCATATATTTT.